The present TCR beta chain was sequenced within a study of shared clonotypes between healthy human individuals. Study-wide points: Several donors held approximately 4.6% of naive CD4 clonotypes in common.

As for this clone: What it binds is unknown.

Clones were sequenced by immunoSEQ multiplex PCR, and TCRdb holds only the in-frame ones, with some missing. The sample holds 950,000 to 1,300,000 clones; around 76% are singletons and the top ten take approximately 1.5%. V was clipped by 2 bases and J by 8 bases, with 9 bases between them. The length of the CDR3 is 12 residues. The germline V gene encodes CDR1 SEHNR and CDR2 FQNEAQ (reference sequence). Study donors comprised healthy, HIV-negative adults devoid of recent acute infection or vaccination. The sample comprised memory CD4+ T cells sorted from blood. The subset was: CD45RA-negative fraction. This receptor was identified in a man aged 18 to 29 in good health. The chain carries TRBV7-9 and TRBJ1-2; D not certain. This CDR3 reads CASSLNTRGYTF. CDR3 DNA: TGTGCCAGCAGCTTAAATACGAGGGGCTACACCTTC.